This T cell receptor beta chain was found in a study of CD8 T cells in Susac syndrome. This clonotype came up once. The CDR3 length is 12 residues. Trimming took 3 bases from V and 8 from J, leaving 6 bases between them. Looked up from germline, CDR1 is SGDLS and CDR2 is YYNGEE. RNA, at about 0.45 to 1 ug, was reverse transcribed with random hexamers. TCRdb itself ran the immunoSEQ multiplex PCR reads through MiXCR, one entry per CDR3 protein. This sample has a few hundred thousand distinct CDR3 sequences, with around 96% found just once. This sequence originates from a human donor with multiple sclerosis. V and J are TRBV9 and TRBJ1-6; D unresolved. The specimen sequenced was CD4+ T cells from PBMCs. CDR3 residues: CASSAWDSPLHF. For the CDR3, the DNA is TGTGCCAGCAGCGCGTGGGATTCACCCCTCCACTTT.